The clone carrying this T cell receptor (beta chain) was recorded at least ten times. This record comes from a study of blood T cells in healthy people across ages. A second roughly 6 to 12 cycle PCR used barcoded and J-beta primers. TCRdb passed the 5' RACE reads through MiXCR, listing each CDR3 protein once. The sample has some 1.5 million distinct CDR3 sequences, 28% seen once; the top ten hold roughly 8%. The CDR3 covers 16 residues. Germline CDR1 ENHRY, CDR2 SYGVKD. V lost 2 bases and J 1 base, leaving 14 bases between the germline ends. What was sequenced was blood. The clonotype originates from a woman aged 30 to 39 in good health. The chain couples TRBV10-3 to TRBJ1-2; TRBD1 is a possible D gene (5 bases). CDR3 region: CAISEDRQGVNYGYTF. Here the CDR3 DNA reads TGTGCCATCAGTGAGGACAGACAAGGGGTTAACTATGGCTACACCTTC.